These T cell receptor beta chains were read from a single sample in a study of blood T cell repertoires in COVID-19. Profiled with immunoSEQ multiplex PCR; TCRdb holds only in-frame clones, not every one. The table records approximately 300,000 clones, 75% to 95% of them present only once. Sequenced input: peripheral blood. All receptors derive from a woman aged 25-40 years with COVID-19, enrolled during active disease. Each CDR3 is given with its conserved first and last residue. A D gene is named only where the DNA matches it firmly. Clone sizes are given selectively: once, few, many, or a class where the clone is expanded.

j_call: TRBJ2-1
d_call: TRBD2
v_call: TRBV10-3
clone_size: NA
cdr3_aa: CAISEGTSGRARSYNEQFF
cdr3_nt: TGTGCCATCAGTGAGGGGACTAGCGGGAGGGCTCGATCCTACAATGAGCAGTTCTTC

j_call: TRBJ1-1
d_call: NA
v_call: TRBV5-1
clone_size: once
cdr3_aa: CASSPDLVETEAFF
cdr3_nt: TGCGCCAGCAGCCCCGACCTTGTGGAGACTGAAGCTTTCTTT

j_call: TRBJ1-1
d_call: TRBD1
v_call: TRBV7-9
clone_size: NA
cdr3_aa: CASSSKGQGGTEAFF
cdr3_nt: TGTGCCAGCAGCTCCAAGGGACAGGGGGGCACTGAAGCTTTCTTT

j_call: TRBJ2-1
d_call: NA
v_call: TRBV7-6
clone_size: NA
cdr3_aa: CASSLASGDRERYNEQFF
cdr3_nt: TGTGCCAGCAGCTTAGCGTCGGGAGACAGAGAACGATACAATGAGCAGTTCTTC

j_call: TRBJ2-1
d_call: TRBD1
v_call: TRBV10-2
clone_size: once
cdr3_aa: CASRGTGGLHEQFF
cdr3_nt: TGCGCCAGCAGGGGGACAGGGGGTTTGCATGAGCAGTTCTTC

j_call: TRBJ1-6
d_call: TRBD1
v_call: TRBV7-2
clone_size: NA
cdr3_aa: CASSLARQGVGSPLHF
cdr3_nt: TGTGCCAGCAGCTTAGCGCGACAGGGGGTAGGTTCACCCCTCCACTTT

j_call: TRBJ2-1
d_call: NA
v_call: TRBV21-1
clone_size: NA
cdr3_aa: CASSRGELTSGRASRQDEQFF
cdr3_nt: TGTGCCAGCAGCAGAGGAGAACTTACTAGCGGGAGGGCCAGTCGTCAGGATGAGCAGTTCTTC

j_call: TRBJ2-5
d_call: TRBD2
v_call: TRBV7-9
clone_size: NA
cdr3_aa: CASSLGWREETQYF
cdr3_nt: TGTGCCAGCAGCTTAGGATGGCGGGAGGAGACCCAGTACTTC

j_call: TRBJ2-3
d_call: TRBD2
v_call: TRBV7-9
clone_size: NA
cdr3_aa: CASSPTGTSGKDTQYF
cdr3_nt: TGTGCCAGCAGCCCAACCGGGACTAGCGGGAAAGATACGCAGTATTTT

j_call: TRBJ2-5
d_call: TRBD2
v_call: TRBV5-4
clone_size: NA
cdr3_aa: CASSLGTSGSHF
cdr3_nt: TGTGCCAGCAGCTTGGGGACTAGCGGGAGTCACTTC